This is a list of T cell receptor beta chains from one sample in a study of OX40 agonist ivuxolimab in advanced cancers. Using immunoSEQ multiplex PCR, the repertoire was profiled, and TCRdb retains in-frame clones only, with some absent. The table lists about 78,000 clones, roughly 92% of them singletons. The sample was CD4+ or CD8+ T cells sorted from blood, taken in a trial of the OX40 agonist ivuxolimab. The source of these receptors is an adult with an advanced solid tumor such as melanoma, head and neck, liver or kidney cancer. Both conserved end residues are part of each CDR3. A D gene is named only where the DNA matches it firmly. The size of a clone is reported for some rows only, either as once, few or many, or as a class for expanded clones.

cdr3_nt cdr3_aa d_call v_call clone_size j_call
TGTGCCAGCAGTGTAGGGCCAGGCCGGACGGATCAGCCCCAGCATTTT CASSVGPGRTDQPQHF - TRBV2 once TRBJ1-5
TGTGCCAGCAGTGAGGACAGGGGCCCTCCTGCCTACGAGCAGTACTTC CASSEDRGPPAYEQYF TRBD1 TRBV25-1 - TRBJ2-7
TGTGCCAGCAGTTTCCCGGGACTAGCGGACCATTACAATGAGCAGTTCTTC CASSFPGLADHYNEQFF TRBD2 TRBV28 - TRBJ2-1
TGCGCCAGCAGCTTCAACCCGGGGTACGAGCAGTACTTC CASSFNPGYEQYF - TRBV5-1 - TRBJ2-7
TGTGCCAGCAGCGTAGGAGCCGATCACAATGAGCAGTTCTTC CASSVGADHNEQFF - TRBV9 - TRBJ2-1
TGCGCCAGCGGCGCGGACATGAACACTGAAGCTTTCTTT CASGADMNTEAFF - TRBV5-1 - TRBJ1-1
TGCGCCAGCAGCTTGGCCGCAGGAGTACTCACGCAAGAGACCCAGTACTTC CASSLAAGVLTQETQYF - TRBV5-1 - TRBJ2-5
TGTGCCAGCCAGGGGGGGGACATGGGTCAGCCCCAGCATTTT CASQGGDMGQPQHF TRBD1 TRBV19 - TRBJ1-5
TGTGCCAGCAGCGTAGTAGAGGGAGGAGGCTACACCTTC CASSVVEGGGYTF - TRBV9 once TRBJ1-2
TGCGCCACCCGACGGGCCACAGGGGTGAACACTGAAGCTTTCTTT CATRRATGVNTEAFF TRBD1 TRBV5-1 - TRBJ1-1
TGTGCCACCAGCAGACAGGAGGGAGACACTGAAGCTTTCTTT CATSRQEGDTEAFF - TRBV15 - TRBJ1-1
TGCGCCAGCAGCCCCGAGCCGGCAGTATCAAATGAAAAACTGTTTTTT CASSPEPAVSNEKLFF - TRBV5-1 - TRBJ1-4
TGCAGCGCACCGGGCAGGCGGGGCTACAATGAGCAGTTCTTC CSAPGRRGYNEQFF - TRBV29-1 - TRBJ2-1
TGTGCCAGCAGCTTTACTAGCCAGTCCTACGAGCAGTACTTC CASSFTSQSYEQYF - TRBV7-9 - TRBJ2-7
TGTGCCAGCAGCCCCCAGGCCATAACCTACGAGCAGTACTTC CASSPQAITYEQYF - TRBV7-2 - TRBJ2-7
TGTGCCAGCAGCTACGGGCCTCGTGGCCCATATAGCAATCAGCCCCAGCATTTT CASSYGPRGPYSNQPQHF - TRBV7-8 - TRBJ1-5
TGTGCTAGTGGTTCCCCTGGCGGGGGGGCCGCCGAGCAGTACTTC CASGSPGGGAAEQYF TRBD2 TRBV12-5 - TRBJ2-7
TGTGCCATCAGTGATTCCCATATGAACACTGAAGCTTTCTTT CAISDSHMNTEAFF - TRBV10-3 - TRBJ1-1
TGTGCCAGCATCAAAGTGGGGGACAGGGCGACCGGGGAGCTGTTTTTT CASIKVGDRATGELFF TRBD1 TRBV7-2 - TRBJ2-2
TGTGCCATCAGTGAGGCTGGCGGGGGCTCAGGGGGCACAGATACGCAGTATTTT CAISEAGGGSGGTDTQYF - TRBV10-3 - TRBJ2-3
TGCGCCAGCAGCTTACAGGGGGCCGGGACTGAAGCTTTCTTT CASSLQGAGTEAFF TRBD1 TRBV5-1 once TRBJ1-1
TGTGCCACCAGCGGGAGGGCCGCTGGGGCCAACGTCCTGACTTTC CATSGRAAGANVLTF TRBD2 TRBV15 - TRBJ2-6
TGTGCCAGCAGCGCATTAGCGGGGAGCACCGGGGAGCTGTTTTTT CASSALAGSTGELFF TRBD2 TRBV9 - TRBJ2-2
TGTGCCAGCAGCCAAGACCCCCCCCAGGGGCGGGGAGGAGAGACCCAGTACTTC CASSQDPPQGRGGETQYF - TRBV4-2 - TRBJ2-5
TGTGCCAGCAGCTTTAACTTGGACAATCCCCTCCACTTT CASSFNLDNPLHF - TRBV27 - TRBJ1-6
TGTGCCTGGAGTGTACGGGATTCCGGGGAGCTGTTTTTT CAWSVRDSGELFF - TRBV30 - TRBJ2-2
TGTGCCAGCAGTGAAGGGGTCGGCAGGGGGCGGCGTTATGGCTACACCTTC CASSEGVGRGRRYGYTF TRBD1 TRBV6-1 - TRBJ1-2
TGCGCCAGCAGCTTGGCCGGCACTCTGGATCAAGAGACCCAGTACTTC CASSLAGTLDQETQYF - TRBV5-1 - TRBJ2-5
TGTGCCAGCGAGACCGACACAGATACGCAGTATTTT CASETDTDTQYF - TRBV2 - TRBJ2-3
TGTGCCATCCGAGGGCTAGCCGAAGAGACCCAGTACTTC CAIRGLAEETQYF - TRBV6-1 - TRBJ2-5
TGTGCCACCAGCGGGCGGAGGACCCCCTACAATGAGCAGTTCTTC CATSGRRTPYNEQFF - TRBV15 - TRBJ2-1
TGTGCCAGCGGGCCAGACTGGGTCGGGGAGCAGTACTTC CASGPDWVGEQYF - TRBV6-1 once TRBJ2-7
TGTGCCAGCAGTGAATACCGGACAGGCTTGAACACTGAAGCTTTCTTT CASSEYRTGLNTEAFF TRBD1 TRBV25-1 once TRBJ1-1
TGCAGTGCGCCCAACAGTGGCTACACCTTC CSAPNSGYTF - TRBV20-1 - TRBJ1-2
TGTGCCAGCAGCCCTGGCGTCACGGGACTAGCTACAGATACGCAGTATTTT CASSPGVTGLATDTQYF TRBD2 TRBV27 once TRBJ2-3
TGTGCCAGCAGCCCCCTCGGTACGGGGTACAATGAGCAGTTCTTC CASSPLGTGYNEQFF - TRBV5-6 - TRBJ2-1
TGTGCCAGCAGTGTCAAAGGGGCCTTCACAGATACGCAGTATTTT CASSVKGAFTDTQYF - TRBV2 - TRBJ2-3
TGCGCCAGCAGCTTGGACAGGGGGCCCGAGCAGTACTTC CASSLDRGPEQYF TRBD1 TRBV5-1 - TRBJ2-7
TGTGCCTGGAGTACCCCCGGGCTGCCCTACGAGCAGTACTTC CAWSTPGLPYEQYF - TRBV30 once TRBJ2-7
TGTGCCAGCGGGGGGGGAACCGGCCGGGAAAAACTGTTTTTT CASGGGTGREKLFF - TRBV6-1 few TRBJ1-4
TGTGCCAGCAGGGCCATGCGGCATGGCTACACCTTC CASRAMRHGYTF - TRBV6-5 - TRBJ1-2
TGTGCCAGCACAGACCGCCGCTCTGGAAACACCATATATTTT CASTDRRSGNTIYF - TRBV7-9 - TRBJ1-3
TGTGCCAGCAGAACTTTGAGCCGGACTTGGGGGGTCAGTGAGCAGTTCTTC CASRTLSRTWGVSEQFF - TRBV27 - TRBJ2-1
TGTGCCATCAGTGATTTGTCCTATAATTCACCCCTCCACTTT CAISDLSYNSPLHF - TRBV10-3 - TRBJ1-6
TGTGCCAGCAGACTAGGCGGTCTGAACGAGCAGTACTTC CASRLGGLNEQYF - TRBV14 - TRBJ2-7
TGTGCCAGCAGCTCCAGGACTAGCGCCACCTACGAGCAGTACTTC CASSSRTSATYEQYF TRBD2 TRBV7-2 - TRBJ2-7
TGCGCCAGCAGCTTTTTGGGACTAGCGGGAGGTGAGCAGTTCTTC CASSFLGLAGGEQFF TRBD2 TRBV5-1 - TRBJ2-1
TGTGCCAGCTCACCGGACACCGGGGAGCTGTTTTTT CASSPDTGELFF - TRBV18 - TRBJ2-2